Following are 24 T cell receptor beta chains from one sample sequenced in a study of blood T cell repertoires in COVID-19. TCRdb's copy holds only in-frame clones and misses some; the assay was immunoSEQ multiplex PCR. Here the sample spans about 340,000 clones, 75% to 90% being singletons. The sample taken for sequencing was peripheral blood. These receptors were obtained from a woman between 45 and 65 years old with COVID-19, enrolled during active disease.

The genes are TRBV5-6 and TRBJ1-5; weak D call: TRBD1 (5 bases). Germline V gene lookup returns CDR1 SGHDT and CDR2 YYEEEE. V dropped 0 bases and J dropped 4 bases, with 17 bases sitting between them. CDR3 length equals 17 residues. This CDR3 is CASSLGLRGKFNQPQHF. The CDR3, as DNA: TGTGCCAGCAGCTTGGGGTTGCGGGGGAAATTTAATCAGCCCCAGCATTTT.

V gene TRBV11-3 combines with J gene TRBJ2-1; 9 bases map to TRBD2. Germline-derived CDR1 and CDR2 are SGHNT and YENEEA. With 2 bases clipped from V and 2 bases from J, the junction kept 7 bases outside the gene matches. This CDR3 is built from 17 residues. CDR3 sequence (DNA): TGTGCCAGCAGCTTATTAGCGGGAGATATGGCCTACAATGAGCAGTTCTTC. It is translated as CASSLLAGDMAYNEQFF.

The V gene is TRBV4-3, the J gene TRBJ2-7; 9 positions match TRBD1. This CDR3 region has 14 residues. J lost 7 bases, V lost 3 bases, and 7 bases had no gene match. From germline, CDR1 is LGHNA and CDR2 YSLEER. CDR3 bases: TGCGCCAGCAGCCATGTACAGGGGGCGGGGGAGCAGTACTTC. Its translation is CASSHVQGAGEQYF.

The J gene is TRBJ1-2, the V gene TRBV6-5, with a tentative D call TRBD1 (5 bases). The CDR3 has 15 amino acids. The germline gives CDR1 MNHEY, CDR2 SVGAGI. CDR3 amino acids: CVAGGDLRANYGYTF. CDR3 sequence (DNA): TGTGTCGCCGGGGGGGACCTGAGAGCTAACTATGGCTACACCTTC.

The chain employs TRBV18 and TRBJ2-2; D is possibly TRBD1 (5 bases). Germline CDR1 and CDR2: KGHSH and LQKENI. The V end lost 3 bases, the J end lost 3 bases, and 8 bases lay between the germline ends. This CDR3 is built from 14 residues. CDR3 nucleotide sequence: TGTGCCAGCTCACCGCCACAGGACACCGGGGAGCTGTTTTTT. This gives the protein CASSPPQDTGELFF.

The gene calls are TRBV11-3 and TRBJ2-3; D possibly corresponds to TRBD1 (5 bases). The CDR3 spans 16 residues. V lost 1 base and J 5 bases, leaving 16 bases between the germline ends. Germline loops: CDR1 SGHNT, CDR2 YENEEA. For the CDR3, the DNA is TGTGCCAGCAGCTTAGGTGGAACAGGAAGAGGAGATACGCAGTATTTT. Translated: CASSLGGTGRGDTQYF.

The chain has TRBV6-5 and TRBJ2-1; perhaps TRBD1 as D (6 bases). Germline V gives CDR1 MNHEY, CDR2 SVGAGI. CDR3 size: 16 residues. V was trimmed by 0 bases and J by 2 bases, leaving 11 bases between them. The CDR3 sequence: CASSYSSGTPYNEQFF. Here the CDR3 DNA reads TGTGCCAGCAGTTACTCGAGTGGGACACCCTACAATGAGCAGTTCTTC.

The rearrangement joins TRBV6-5 to TRBJ2-7; the match to TRBD1 covers 7 bases. J gave up 11 bases and V 5 bases, and 9 bases lay outside the gene matches. Germline CDR1 MNHEY, CDR2 SVGAGI. The CDR3 contains 12 residues. The CDR3 bases are TGTGCCAGCAGTAGTCAGGGGGAGAGAGAGTACTTC. This encodes CASSSQGEREYF.

A remark on this clone: The same CDR3 also results from other DNA sequences found in this sample. The V and J genes are TRBV19 and TRBJ2-7; 7 nucleotides line up with TRBD1. Trimming at V came to 4 bases and at J to 2 bases, leaving 2 bases not matched to a gene. CDR1 LNHDA and CDR2 SQIVND come from the germline V gene (reference sequence). This CDR3 has 13 amino acids. As DNA, the CDR3 is TGTGCCAGTAGTAGAGACAGGGCCTACGAGCAGTACTTC. Translating gives CASSRDRAYEQYF. Combining the CDR3 with reference TRBV19 and TRBJ2-7 gives the whole variable domain DGGITQSPKYLFRKEGQNVTLSCEQNLNHDAMYWYRQDPGQGLRLIYYSQIVNDFQKGDIAEGYSVSREKKESFPLTVTSAQKNPTAFYLCASSRDRAYEQYFGPGTRLTVT.

The chain couples TRBV5-1 to TRBJ2-1; D remains unclear. This CDR3 comprises 14 residues. The V and J ends lost 0 bases and 5 bases respectively, with 9 bases between them. CDR1 SGHRS and CDR2 YFSETQ come from the germline V gene. CDR3: CASSLAPPHNEQFF. CDR3 DNA sequence: TGCGCCAGCAGCTTGGCTCCTCCCCACAATGAGCAGTTCTTC.

The count of this clone is one. This sequence joins TRBV9 and TRBJ1-4; TRBD1 is a possible D gene (5 bases). V was shortened by 4 bases and J by 7 bases, with 17 bases between the two germline ends. The germline V gene encodes CDR1 SGDLS and CDR2 YYNGEE. There are 15 residues in the CDR3. Here the CDR3 reads CASSPRAGRGEKLFF. The CDR3 nucleotides read TGTGCCAGCAGCCCCCGAGCAGGGAGGGGTGAAAAACTGTTTTTT.

This clone occurred once. The rearrangement uses TRBV14 and TRBJ1-5, with D possibly being TRBD1 (5 bases). The CDR3 runs to 15 residues. V was pared by 1 base and J by 6 bases, with 13 bases between. Germline-derived CDR1 and CDR2 are SGHDN and FVKESK. The CDR3 DNA is TGTGCCAGCAGCCAAGGGGGCCGTGGAGTTCAGCCCCAGCATTTT. Its translation: CASSQGGRGVQPQHF.

A few counts support this clone. The chain uses TRBV7-9 and TRBJ1-1; TRBD1 aligns across 8 bases. CDR3 size: 16 residues. J gave up 10 bases and V 5 bases, and 18 bases lay outside the gene matches. The V gene's germline CDR1 is SEHNR and CDR2 FQNEAQ (reference sequence). The DNA of the CDR3 is TGTGCCAGCAGCCAAAATTCCGGGACAGGCGGTCTACCAGCTTTCTTT. It is translated as CASSQNSGTGGLPAFF. The entire variable domain, with the rest obtained from reference TRBV7-9 and TRBJ1-1, is as follows: DTGVSQNPRHKITKRGQNVTFRCDPISEHNRLYWYRQTLGQGPEFLTYFQNEAQLEKSRLLSDRFSAERPKGSFSTLEIQRTEQGDSAMYLCASSQNSGTGGLPAFFGQGTRLTVV.

This chain joins TRBV5-1 and TRBJ2-3, with 9 bases lining up with TRBD2. V was clipped by 4 bases and J by 0 bases; unmatched bases: 3. CDR1 SGHRS and CDR2 YFSETQ come from the germline V gene. The CDR3 covers 15 residues. The CDR3 sequence: CASSASGGSTDTQYF. CDR3 nucleotide sequence: TGCGCCAGCAGCGCGAGCGGGGGGAGCACAGATACGCAGTATTTT. The variable domain in full, completed from reference TRBV5-1 and TRBJ2-3, reads KAGVTQTPRYLIKTRGQQVTLSCSPISGHRSVSWYQQTPGQGLQFLFEYFSETQRNKGNFPGRFSGRQFSNSRSEMNVSTLELGDSALYLCASSASGGSTDTQYFGPGTRLTVL.

The chain has TRBV7-6 and TRBJ2-4; possible D gene TRBD2, 7 bases. Trimming removed 3 bases at V and 9 bases at J, with 15 bases between. Germline CDR1 and CDR2: SGHVS and FNYEAQ. The CDR3 length is 14 residues. The CDR3: CASSLGGRWPIQYF. The CDR3 bases are TGTGCCAGCAGCTTGGGGGGGCGCTGGCCCATTCAGTACTTC. The whole variable domain, filled in from reference TRBV7-6 and TRBJ2-4, reads GAGVSQSPRYKVTKRGQDVALRCDPISGHVSLYWYRQALGQGPEFLTYFNYEAQQDKSGLPNDRFSAERPEGSISTLTIQRTEQRDSAMYRCASSLGGRWPIQYFGAGTRLSVL.

This clone occurred once. A junction end diverges from the germline sequence, so it may reflect a read error. The rearrangement links TRBV20-1 to TRBJ2-3, with D tentatively TRBD1 (6 bases). The length of the CDR3 is 16 residues. Germline V gene sequence: CDR1 DFQATT, CDR2 SNEGSKA (reference sequence). In DNA, the CDR3 is TGCAGTGCTAGTGGACAGCAAAGTTGGGGCACACATACGCAGTATTTT. Its protein product is CSASGQQSWGTHTQYF.

The chain uses TRBV6-1 and TRBJ1-5; a possible D gene is TRBD1 (6 bases). The CDR3 spans 15 residues. Germline V lookup: CDR1 MNHNS, CDR2 SASEGT. The ends were cut back, 1 base at V and 6 bases at J, with 13 bases in the middle. The CDR3 sequence is CASSEDQGPTQPQHF. The CDR3 DNA follows: TGTGCCAGCAGTGAAGACCAGGGGCCCACTCAGCCCCAGCATTTT.

This chain uses TRBV6-2 or TRBV6-3 with TRBJ1-1; 7 bases are shared with TRBD1. Germline V gene sequence: CDR1 MNHEY, CDR2 SVGEGT. CDR3 length: 12 residues. V dropped 5 bases and J dropped 6; count of bases not matched to a gene: 3. CDR3 nucleotide sequence: TGTGCCAGCAGTCGACAGGGCGCTGAAGCTTTCTTT. Its translation is CASSRQGAEAFF.

About this clone: This same CDR3 is encoded by further DNA sequences in the sample. J is TRBJ2-3 and V is TRBV6-5, with 9 bases that match TRBD1. This CDR3 comprises 14 residues. Losses at the gene ends were 5 bases for V and 1 base for J; bases not matched to a gene: 1. From germline, CDR1 is MNHEY and CDR2 SVGAGI. The CDR3 DNA reads as TGTGCCAGCAGTCGGGACAGGGGCACAGATACGCAGTATTTT. Translating gives CASSRDRGTDTQYF.

With regard to this clone: Other DNA sequences from this sample encode an identical CDR3 as well. CDR3 in DNA: TGTGCCAGCAGTGGAACAGGGGGCTATGGCTACACCTTC. Translating gives CASSGTGGYGYTF. V and J are TRBV2 and TRBJ1-2; 8 positions agree with TRBD1. CDR3 length equals 13 residues. The V gene end was trimmed by 4 bases and the J gene end by 4 bases; junction bases not matched to a gene: 2. Germline V gene sequence: CDR1 SNHLY, CDR2 FYNNEI.

The chain employs TRBV2 and TRBJ1-3; D may be TRBD1 (5 bases). V dropped 6 bases and J dropped 0 bases, with 12 bases sitting between them. The CDR3 extends over 15 amino acids. CDR1 is SNHLY, CDR2 FYNNEI, per germline. CDR3 loop: CASRRRGSSGNTIYF. Here the CDR3 DNA reads TGTGCCAGCAGACGGCGGGGCTCCTCTGGAAACACCATATATTTT.

V usage is TRBV13 and J usage is TRBJ2-1, with TRBD2 identical over 8 bases. The V gene end was trimmed by 0 bases and the J gene end by 4 bases; junction bases not matched to a gene: 2. CDR3 length equals 15 residues. The V gene's germline CDR1 is PRHDT and CDR2 FYEKMQ (reference sequence). The CDR3 sequence is CASSLGAGEYNEQFF. CDR3 DNA: TGTGCCAGCAGCTTAGGAGCGGGAGAATACAATGAGCAGTTCTTC.

The chain employs TRBV19 and TRBJ1-2; perhaps TRBD1 as D (6 bases). CDR3 size: 14 residues. The germline V gene encodes CDR1 LNHDA and CDR2 SQIVND (reference sequence). The V gene lost 2 bases and the J gene lost 3 bases, with 10 bases spanning the gap. The CDR3 sequence: CASSINRADYGYTF. CDR3 coding DNA: TGTGCCAGTAGTATAAACAGGGCGGACTATGGCTACACCTTC.

The rearrangement uses TRBV30 and TRBJ1-4; D possibly corresponds to TRBD1 (5 bases). The CDR3 contains 15 residues. Between the trimmed V and J ends, which lost 0 bases and 8 bases, there was a span of 16 bases. The V gene's germline CDR1 is GTSNPN and CDR2 SVGIG (reference sequence). DNA of the CDR3: TGTGCCTGGAGTGTACGGGCAGGGTCTTGGGAAAAACTGTTTTTT. This translates into CAWSVRAGSWEKLFF.